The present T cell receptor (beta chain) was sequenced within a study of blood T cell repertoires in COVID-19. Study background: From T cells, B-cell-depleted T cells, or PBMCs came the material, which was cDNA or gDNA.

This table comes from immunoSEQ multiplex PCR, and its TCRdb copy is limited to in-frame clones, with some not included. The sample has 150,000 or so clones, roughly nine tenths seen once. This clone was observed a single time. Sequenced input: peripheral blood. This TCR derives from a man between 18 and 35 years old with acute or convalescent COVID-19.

The CDR3 DNA reads as TGTGCCAGCAGCTTAGGCGGACATTCCTCCTACAATGAGCAGTTCTTC. Encoded protein: CASSLGGHSSYNEQFF. J is TRBJ2-1 and V is TRBV11-2; D perhaps matches TRBD1 (5 bases). The CDR3 is 16 amino acids. V dropped 1 base and J dropped 0 bases, with 10 bases sitting between them. From germline, CDR1 is SGHAT and CDR2 FQNNGV. Full variable domain (rest looked up from reference TRBV11-2 and TRBJ2-1): EAGVAQSPRYKIIEKRQSVAFWCNPISGHATLYWYQQILGQGPKLLIQFQNNGVVDDSQLPKDRFSAERLKGVDSTLKIQPAKLEDSAVYLCASSLGGHSSYNEQFFGPGTRLTVL.